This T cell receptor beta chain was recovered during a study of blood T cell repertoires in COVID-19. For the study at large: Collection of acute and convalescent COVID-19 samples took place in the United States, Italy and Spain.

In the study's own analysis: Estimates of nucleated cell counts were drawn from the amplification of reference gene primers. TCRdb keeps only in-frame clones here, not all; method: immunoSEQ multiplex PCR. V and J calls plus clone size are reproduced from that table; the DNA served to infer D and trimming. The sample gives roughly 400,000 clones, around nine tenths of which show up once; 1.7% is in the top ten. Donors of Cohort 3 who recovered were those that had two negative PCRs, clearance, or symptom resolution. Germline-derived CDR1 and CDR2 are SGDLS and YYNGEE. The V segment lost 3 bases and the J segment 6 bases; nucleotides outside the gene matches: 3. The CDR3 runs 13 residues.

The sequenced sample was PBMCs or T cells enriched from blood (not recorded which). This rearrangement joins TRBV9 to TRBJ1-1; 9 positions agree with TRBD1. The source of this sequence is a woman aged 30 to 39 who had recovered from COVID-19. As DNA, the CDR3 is TGTGCCAGCAGCGATGGACAGGGGCCTGAAGCTTTCTTT. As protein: CASSDGQGPEAFF.